The table lists the clone carrying this T cell receptor beta chain with many counts. The antigen is not known. HTBI primers from iRepertoire and Arm-PCR of CDR3 regions yielded the TCR beta libraries. TCRdb ran MiXCR on the multiplex PCR reads and lists one entry per CDR3 protein. Of around 320,000 distinct CDR3 sequences listed, approximately 15% were seen once; the top ten hold about 32%. This entry is derived from a study of regulatory T cells in long-lasting Graves disease. General study findings and limits: TRBV28 was favored in persistent disease, as were TRBJ1-2 and TRBJ2-5.

This sample's time point: newly diagnosed GD, antithyroid drugs for less than 3 months. Construction of the TCR library relied on RNA isolated from PBMCs. Diagnosing Graves' disease relied on the American Thyroid Association guidelines. The trim removed 6 bases at V and 5 bases at J, leaving 4 bases unmatched. This CDR3 region has 13 residues. Germline V CDR1 and CDR2: MDHEN, SYDVKM. These same records also appear under a second study, on T cells in Graves' hyperthyroidism and ophthalmopathy. That report notes: Each diagnosis drew on symptoms, thyroxine, TRAb, thyroid ultrasound and orbital computed tomography findings.

The chain couples TRBV28 to TRBJ2-5; 9 positions match TRBD2. The receptor's source is a man aged 35 to 55 with Graves disease. The sequencing here drew on peripheral blood mononuclear cells (PBMCs), taken at new diagnosis, from a patient treated with antithyroid drugs. CDR3 nucleotides: TGTGCCAGCAGAAAGGGACTAGCTGAGACCCAGTACTTC. It encodes CASRKGLAETQYF.